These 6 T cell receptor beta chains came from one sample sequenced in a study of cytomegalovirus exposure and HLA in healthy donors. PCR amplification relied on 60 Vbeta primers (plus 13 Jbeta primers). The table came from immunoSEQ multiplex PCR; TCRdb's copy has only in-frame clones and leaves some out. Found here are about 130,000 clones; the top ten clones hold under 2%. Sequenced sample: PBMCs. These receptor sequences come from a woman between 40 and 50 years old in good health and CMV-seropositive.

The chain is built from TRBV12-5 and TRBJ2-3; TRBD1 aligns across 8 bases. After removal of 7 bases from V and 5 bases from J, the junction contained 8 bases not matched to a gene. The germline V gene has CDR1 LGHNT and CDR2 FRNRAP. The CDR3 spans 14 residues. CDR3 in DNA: TGTGCTAGTGCCCCGGACAGGGCAGGAGATACGCAGTATTTT. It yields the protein CASAPDRAGDTQYF.

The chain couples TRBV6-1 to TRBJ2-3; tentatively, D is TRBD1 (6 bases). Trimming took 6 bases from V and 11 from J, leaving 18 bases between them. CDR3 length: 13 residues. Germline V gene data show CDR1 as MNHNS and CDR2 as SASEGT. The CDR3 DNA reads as TGTGCCAGCAGCTCAGACAGGACTCAAGGGCAGTATTTT. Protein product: CASSSDRTQGQYF.

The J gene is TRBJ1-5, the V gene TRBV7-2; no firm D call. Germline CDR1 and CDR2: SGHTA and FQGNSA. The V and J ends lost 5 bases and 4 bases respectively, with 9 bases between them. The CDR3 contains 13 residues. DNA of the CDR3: TGTGCCAGCAGCGTAGGACTGAATCAGCCCCAGCATTTT. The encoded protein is CASSVGLNQPQHF.

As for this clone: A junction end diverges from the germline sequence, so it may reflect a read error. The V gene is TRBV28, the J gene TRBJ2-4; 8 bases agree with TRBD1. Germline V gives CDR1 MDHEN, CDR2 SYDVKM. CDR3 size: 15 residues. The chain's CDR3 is CASSSQTGATNIQYF. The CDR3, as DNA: TGTGCCAGCAGTTCCCAGACAGGGGCCACAAACATTCAGTACTTC. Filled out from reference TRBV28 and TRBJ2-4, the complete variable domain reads DVKVTQSSRYLVKRTGEKVFLECVQDMDHENMFWYRQDPGLGLRLIYFSYDVKMKEKGDIPEGYSVSREKKERFSLILESASTNQTSMYLCASSSQTGATNIQYFGAGTRLSVL.

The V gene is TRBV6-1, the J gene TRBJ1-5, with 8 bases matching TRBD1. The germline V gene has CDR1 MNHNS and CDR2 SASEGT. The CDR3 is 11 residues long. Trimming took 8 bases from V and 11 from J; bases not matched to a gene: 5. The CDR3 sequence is CASGTGGAQHF. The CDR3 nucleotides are TGTGCCAGCGGGACAGGCGGGGCCCAGCATTTT.

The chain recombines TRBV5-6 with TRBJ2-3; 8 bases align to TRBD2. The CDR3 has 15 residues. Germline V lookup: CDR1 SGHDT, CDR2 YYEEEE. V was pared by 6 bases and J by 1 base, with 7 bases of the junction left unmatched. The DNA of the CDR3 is TGTGCCAGCATCGTTAGCGGGACCCGCACAGATACGCAGTATTTT. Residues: CASIVSGTRTDTQYF.